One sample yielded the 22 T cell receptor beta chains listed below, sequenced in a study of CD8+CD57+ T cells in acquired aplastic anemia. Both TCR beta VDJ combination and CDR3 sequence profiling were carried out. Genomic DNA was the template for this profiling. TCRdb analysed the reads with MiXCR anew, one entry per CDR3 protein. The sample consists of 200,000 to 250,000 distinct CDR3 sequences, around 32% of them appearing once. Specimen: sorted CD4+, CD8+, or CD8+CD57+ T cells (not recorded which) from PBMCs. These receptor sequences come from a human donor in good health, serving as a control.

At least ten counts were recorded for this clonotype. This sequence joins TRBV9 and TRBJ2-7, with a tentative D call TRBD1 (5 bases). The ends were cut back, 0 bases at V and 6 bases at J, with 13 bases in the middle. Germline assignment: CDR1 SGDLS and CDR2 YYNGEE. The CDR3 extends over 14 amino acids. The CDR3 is CASSVESGRGEQYF. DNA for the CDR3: TGTGCCAGCAGCGTAGAGTCAGGGCGAGGCGAGCAGTACTTC.

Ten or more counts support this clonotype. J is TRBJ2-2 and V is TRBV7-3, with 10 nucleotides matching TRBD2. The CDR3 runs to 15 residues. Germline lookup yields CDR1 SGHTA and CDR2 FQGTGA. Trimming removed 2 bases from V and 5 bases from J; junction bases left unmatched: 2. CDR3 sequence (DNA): TGTGCCAGCAGCTTAGAACTAGCGGGGACCGGGGAGCTGTTTTTT. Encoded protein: CASSLELAGTGELFF.

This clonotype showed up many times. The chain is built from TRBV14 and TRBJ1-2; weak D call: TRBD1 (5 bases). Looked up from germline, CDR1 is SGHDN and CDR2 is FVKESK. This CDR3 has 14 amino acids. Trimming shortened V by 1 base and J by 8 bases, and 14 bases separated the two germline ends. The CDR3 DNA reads TGTGCCAGCAGCCAAGGGACGGGGCTCGGGGGCTACACCTTC. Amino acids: CASSQGTGLGGYTF.

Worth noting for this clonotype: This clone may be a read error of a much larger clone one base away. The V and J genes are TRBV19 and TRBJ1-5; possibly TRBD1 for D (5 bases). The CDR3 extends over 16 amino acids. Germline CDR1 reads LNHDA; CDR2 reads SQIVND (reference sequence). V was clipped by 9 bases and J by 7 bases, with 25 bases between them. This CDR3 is CASSLFLGRGIQPQHF. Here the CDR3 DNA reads TGTGCCAGCAGCTTATTCCTCGGACGGGGCATACAGCCCCAGCATTTT.

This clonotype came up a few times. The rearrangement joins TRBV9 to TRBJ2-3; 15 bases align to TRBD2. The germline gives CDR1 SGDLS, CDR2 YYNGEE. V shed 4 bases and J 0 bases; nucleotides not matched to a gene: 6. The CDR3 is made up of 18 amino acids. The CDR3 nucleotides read TGTGCCAGCAGCAGGGGACTAGCGGGGGGTACTAGCACAGATACGCAGTATTTT. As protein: CASSRGLAGGTSTDTQYF.

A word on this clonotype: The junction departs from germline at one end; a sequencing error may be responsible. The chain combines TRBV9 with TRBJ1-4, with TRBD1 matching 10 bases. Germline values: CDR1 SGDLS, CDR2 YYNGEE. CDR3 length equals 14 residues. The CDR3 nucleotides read TGTCCCAGCAGCGTGGACAGGGGGAATGAAAAACTGTTTTTT. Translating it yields CPSSVDRGNEKLFF. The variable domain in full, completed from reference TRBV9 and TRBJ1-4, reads DSGVTQTPKHLITATGQRVTLRCSPRSGDLSVYWYQQSLDQGLQFLIQYYNGEERAKGNILERFSAQQFPDLHSELNLSSLELGDSALYFCPSSVDRGNEKLFFGSGTQLSVL.

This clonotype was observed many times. The CDR3 loop is CASSVGDRGNYGYTF. CDR3 DNA: TGTGCCAGCAGTGTCGGGGACAGGGGTAACTATGGCTACACCTTC. V gene TRBV12-3 or TRBV12-4 combines with J gene TRBJ1-2; 10 bases line up with TRBD1. V gave up 5 bases and J gave up 1 base; unmatched junction bases: 4. The CDR3 contains 15 residues.

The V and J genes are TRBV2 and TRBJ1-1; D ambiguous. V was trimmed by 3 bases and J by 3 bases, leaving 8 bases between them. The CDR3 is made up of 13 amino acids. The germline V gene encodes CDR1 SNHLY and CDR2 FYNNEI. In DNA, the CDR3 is TGTGCCAGCAGTGACAGAAGGGACACTGAAGCTTTCTTT. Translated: CASSDRRDTEAFF.

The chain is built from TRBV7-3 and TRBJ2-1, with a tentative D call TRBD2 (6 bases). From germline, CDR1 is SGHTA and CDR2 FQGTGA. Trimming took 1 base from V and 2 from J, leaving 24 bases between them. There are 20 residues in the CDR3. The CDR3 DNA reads TGTGCCAGCAGCTTAAACCCGGGAGACTCCTACGAGCACCCCTACAATGAGCAGTTCTTC. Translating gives CASSLNPGDSYEHPYNEQFF.

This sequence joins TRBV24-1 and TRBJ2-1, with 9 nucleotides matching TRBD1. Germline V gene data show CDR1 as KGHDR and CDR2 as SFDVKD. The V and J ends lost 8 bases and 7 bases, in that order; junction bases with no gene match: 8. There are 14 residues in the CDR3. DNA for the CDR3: TGTGCCACCAAGACAGGGGGGTTTGGTAATGAGCAGTTCTTC. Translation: CATKTGGFGNEQFF.

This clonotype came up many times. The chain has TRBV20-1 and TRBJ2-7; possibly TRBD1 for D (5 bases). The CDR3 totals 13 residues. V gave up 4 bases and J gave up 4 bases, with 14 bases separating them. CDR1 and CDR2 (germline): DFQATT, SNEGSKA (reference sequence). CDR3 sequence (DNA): TGCAGTGCTACTCAGACAGTTGGTTACGAGCAGTACTTC. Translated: CSATQTVGYEQYF.

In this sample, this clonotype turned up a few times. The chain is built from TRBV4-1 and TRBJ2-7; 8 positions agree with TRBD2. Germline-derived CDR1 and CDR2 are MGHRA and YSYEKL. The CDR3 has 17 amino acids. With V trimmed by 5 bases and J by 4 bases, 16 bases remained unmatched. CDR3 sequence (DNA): TGCGCCAGCAGCATATCCATCGGGAGGGGATTGGGATACGAGCAGTACTTC. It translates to CASSISIGRGLGYEQYF.

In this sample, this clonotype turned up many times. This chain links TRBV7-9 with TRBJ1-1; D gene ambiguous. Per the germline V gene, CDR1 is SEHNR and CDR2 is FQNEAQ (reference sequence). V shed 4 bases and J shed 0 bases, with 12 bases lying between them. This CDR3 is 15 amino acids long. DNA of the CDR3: TGTGCCAGCAGCTCCGGGTTCTCTATGAACACTGAAGCTTTCTTT. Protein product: CASSSGFSMNTEAFF.

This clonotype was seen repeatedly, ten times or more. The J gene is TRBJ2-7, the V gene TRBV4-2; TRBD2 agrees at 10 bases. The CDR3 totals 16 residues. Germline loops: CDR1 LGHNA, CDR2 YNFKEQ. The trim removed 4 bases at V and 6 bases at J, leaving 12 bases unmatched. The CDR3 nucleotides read TGTGCCAGCAGCCCAACTAGCGGGACGCTACGTGTCGAGCAGTACTTC. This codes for CASSPTSGTLRVEQYF.

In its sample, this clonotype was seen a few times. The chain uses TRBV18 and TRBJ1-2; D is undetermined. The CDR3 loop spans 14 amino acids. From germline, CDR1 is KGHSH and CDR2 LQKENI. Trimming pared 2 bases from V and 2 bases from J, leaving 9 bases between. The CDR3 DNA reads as TGTGCCAGCTCACCAGGTTTAGGGAACTATGGCTACACCTTC. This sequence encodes CASSPGLGNYGYTF.

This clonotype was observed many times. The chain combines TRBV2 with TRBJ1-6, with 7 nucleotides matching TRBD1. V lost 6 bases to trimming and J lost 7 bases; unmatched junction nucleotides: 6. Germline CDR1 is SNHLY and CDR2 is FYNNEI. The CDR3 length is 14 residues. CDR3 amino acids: CASRPPGQNSPLHF. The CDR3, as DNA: TGTGCCAGCAGACCCCCGGGACAGAATTCACCCCTCCACTTT.

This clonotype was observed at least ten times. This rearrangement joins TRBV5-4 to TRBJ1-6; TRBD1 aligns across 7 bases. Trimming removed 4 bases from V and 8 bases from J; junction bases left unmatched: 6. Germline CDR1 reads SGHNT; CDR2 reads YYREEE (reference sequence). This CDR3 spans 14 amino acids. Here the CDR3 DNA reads TGTGCCAGCAGCGGACAGGCTGATGATTCACCCCTCCACTTT. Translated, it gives CASSGQADDSPLHF.

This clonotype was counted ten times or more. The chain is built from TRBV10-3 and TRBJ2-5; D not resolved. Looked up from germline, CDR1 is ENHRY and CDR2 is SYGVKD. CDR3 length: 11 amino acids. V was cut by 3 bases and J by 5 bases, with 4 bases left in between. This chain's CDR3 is CAISEGETQYF. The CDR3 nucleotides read TGTGCCATCAGTGAAGGGGAGACCCAGTACTTC.

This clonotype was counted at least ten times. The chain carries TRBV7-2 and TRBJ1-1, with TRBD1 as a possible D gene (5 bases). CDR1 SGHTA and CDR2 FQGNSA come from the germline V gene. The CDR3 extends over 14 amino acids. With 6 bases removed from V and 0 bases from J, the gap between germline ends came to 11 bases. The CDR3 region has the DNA TGTGCCAGCAGAGTGGGGGGTCTGAACACTGAAGCTTTCTTT. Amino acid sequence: CASRVGGLNTEAFF.

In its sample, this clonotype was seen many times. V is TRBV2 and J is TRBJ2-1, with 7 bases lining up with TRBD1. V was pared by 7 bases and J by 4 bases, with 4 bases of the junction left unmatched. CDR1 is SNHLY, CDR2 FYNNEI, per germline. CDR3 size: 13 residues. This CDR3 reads CASNEGQYNEQFF. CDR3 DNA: TGTGCCAGCAACGAGGGACAGTACAATGAGCAGTTCTTC.

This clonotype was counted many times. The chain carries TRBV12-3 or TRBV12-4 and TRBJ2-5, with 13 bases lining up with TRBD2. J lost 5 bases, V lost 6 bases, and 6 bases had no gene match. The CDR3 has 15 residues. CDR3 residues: CASRWTSGGQETQYF. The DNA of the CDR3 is TGTGCCAGCAGGTGGACTAGCGGGGGACAGGAGACCCAGTACTTC.

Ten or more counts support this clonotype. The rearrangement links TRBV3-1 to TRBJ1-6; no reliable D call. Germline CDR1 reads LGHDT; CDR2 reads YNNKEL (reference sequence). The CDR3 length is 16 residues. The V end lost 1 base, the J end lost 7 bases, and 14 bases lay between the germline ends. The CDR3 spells CASSQGHGVKNSPLHF. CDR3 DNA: TGTGCCAGCAGCCAAGGGCATGGCGTCAAAAATTCACCCCTCCACTTT. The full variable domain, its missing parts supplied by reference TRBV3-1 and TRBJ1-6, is DTAVSQTPKYLVTQMGNDKSIKCEQNLGHDTMYWYKQDSKKFLKIMFSYNNKELIINETVPNRFSPKSPDKAHLNLHINSLELGDSAVYFCASSQGHGVKNSPLHFGNGTRLTVT.